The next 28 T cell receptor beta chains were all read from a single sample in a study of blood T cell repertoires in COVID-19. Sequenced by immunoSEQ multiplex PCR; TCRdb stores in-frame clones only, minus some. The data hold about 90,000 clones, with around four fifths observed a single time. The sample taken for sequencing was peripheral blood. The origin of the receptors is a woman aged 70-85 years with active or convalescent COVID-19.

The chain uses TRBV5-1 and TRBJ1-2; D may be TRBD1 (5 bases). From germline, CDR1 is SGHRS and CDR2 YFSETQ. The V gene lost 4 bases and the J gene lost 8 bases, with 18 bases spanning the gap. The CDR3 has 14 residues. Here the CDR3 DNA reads TGCGCCAGCAGCCCCGGGACGGGAGGCGGAGGCTACACCTTC. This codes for CASSPGTGGGGYTF.

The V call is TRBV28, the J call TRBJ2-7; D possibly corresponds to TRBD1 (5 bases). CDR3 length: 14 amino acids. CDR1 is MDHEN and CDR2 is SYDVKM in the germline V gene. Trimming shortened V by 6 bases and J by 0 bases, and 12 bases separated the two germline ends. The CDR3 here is CASSPMGHSYEQYF. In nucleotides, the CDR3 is TGTGCCAGCAGCCCAATGGGGCACTCCTACGAGCAGTACTTC.

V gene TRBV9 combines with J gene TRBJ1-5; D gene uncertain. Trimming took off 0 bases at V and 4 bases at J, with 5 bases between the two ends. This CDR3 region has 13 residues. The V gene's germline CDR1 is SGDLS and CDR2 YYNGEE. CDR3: CASSVGTNQPQHF. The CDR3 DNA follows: TGTGCCAGCAGCGTAGGAACTAATCAGCCCCAGCATTTT. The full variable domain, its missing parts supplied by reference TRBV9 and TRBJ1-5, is DSGVTQTPKHLITATGQRVTLRCSPRSGDLSVYWYQQSLDQGLQFLIQYYNGEERAKGNILERFSAQQFPDLHSELNLSSLELGDSALYFCASSVGTNQPQHFGDGTRLSIL.

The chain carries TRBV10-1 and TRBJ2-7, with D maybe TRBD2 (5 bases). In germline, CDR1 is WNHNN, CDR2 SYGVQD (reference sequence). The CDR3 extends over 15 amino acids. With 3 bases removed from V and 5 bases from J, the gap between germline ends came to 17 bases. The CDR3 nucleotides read TGCGCCAGCAGTGACCCGAGGGTGGTGCCTCACGAGCAGTACTTC. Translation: CASSDPRVVPHEQYF.

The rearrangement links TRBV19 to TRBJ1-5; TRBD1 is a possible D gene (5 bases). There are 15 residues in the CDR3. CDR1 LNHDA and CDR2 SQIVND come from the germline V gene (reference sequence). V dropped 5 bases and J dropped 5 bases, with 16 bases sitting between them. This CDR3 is CASSVPQGSHQPQHF. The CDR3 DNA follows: TGTGCCAGTAGTGTCCCTCAGGGATCCCATCAGCCCCAGCATTTT.

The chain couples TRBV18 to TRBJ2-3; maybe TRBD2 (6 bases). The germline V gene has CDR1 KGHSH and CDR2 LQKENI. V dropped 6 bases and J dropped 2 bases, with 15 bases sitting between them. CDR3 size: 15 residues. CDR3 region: CASSPGLPDTDTQYF. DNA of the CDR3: TGTGCCAGCTCCCCGGGACTCCCAGACACAGATACGCAGTATTTT.

CDR3 protein: CASSPGGRGSYNEQFF. CDR3 nucleotide sequence: TGTGCCAGCAGCCCAGGGGGAAGGGGCTCCTACAATGAGCAGTTCTTC. J is TRBJ2-1 and V is TRBV5-4; 7 bases match TRBD1. The CDR3 totals 16 residues. From germline, CDR1 is SGHNT and CDR2 YYREEE (reference sequence). The trim removed 4 bases at V and 0 bases at J, leaving 7 bases unmatched.

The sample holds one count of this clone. DNA for the CDR3: TGTGCCAGCAGCCAGGGGCAGGCAACTAATGAAAAACTGTTTTTT. Its protein product is CASSQGQATNEKLFF. This chain uses TRBV3-1 (or the pseudogene TRBV3-2) with TRBJ1-4, with TRBD1 as a possible D gene (5 bases). Germline V gene data show CDR1 as LGHDT and CDR2 as YNNKEL (reference sequence). CDR3 length: 15 residues. Trimming left V 3 bases short and J 0 bases short, with 8 bases between.

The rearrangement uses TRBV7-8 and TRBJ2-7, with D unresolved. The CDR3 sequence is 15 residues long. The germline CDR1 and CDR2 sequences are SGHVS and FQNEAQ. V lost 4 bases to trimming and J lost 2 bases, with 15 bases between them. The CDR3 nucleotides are TGTGCCAGCAGCTCAGACAAATCCTGGGCCTACGAGCAGTACTTC. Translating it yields CASSSDKSWAYEQYF.

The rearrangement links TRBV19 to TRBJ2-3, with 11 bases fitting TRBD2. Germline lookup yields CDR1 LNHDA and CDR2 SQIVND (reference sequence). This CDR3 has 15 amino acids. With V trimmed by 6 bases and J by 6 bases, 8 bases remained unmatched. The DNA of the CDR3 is TGTGCCAGTAGAAACCTAGCGGGGGGCCGGGATACGCAGTATTTT. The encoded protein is CASRNLAGGRDTQYF.

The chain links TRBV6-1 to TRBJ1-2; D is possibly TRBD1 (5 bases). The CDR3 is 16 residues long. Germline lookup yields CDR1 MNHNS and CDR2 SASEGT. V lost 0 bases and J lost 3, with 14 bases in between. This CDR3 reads CASSEAGGGSYYGYTF. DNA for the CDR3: TGTGCCAGCAGTGAAGCCGGGGGTGGATCGTACTATGGCTACACCTTC.

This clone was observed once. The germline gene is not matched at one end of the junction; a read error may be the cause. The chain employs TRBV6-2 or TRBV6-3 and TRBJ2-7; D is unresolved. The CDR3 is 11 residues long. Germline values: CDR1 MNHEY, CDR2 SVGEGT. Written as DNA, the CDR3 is TGTGCCAGCAGTCACTCCTACGAGCAGTACTTC. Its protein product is CASSHSYEQYF.

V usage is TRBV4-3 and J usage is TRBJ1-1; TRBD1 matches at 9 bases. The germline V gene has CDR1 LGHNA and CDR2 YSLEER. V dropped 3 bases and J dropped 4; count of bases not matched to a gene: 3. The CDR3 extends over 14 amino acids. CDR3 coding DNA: TGCGCCAGCAGCCAGATGGGACAGGGCACTGAAGCTTTCTTT. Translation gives CASSQMGQGTEAFF.

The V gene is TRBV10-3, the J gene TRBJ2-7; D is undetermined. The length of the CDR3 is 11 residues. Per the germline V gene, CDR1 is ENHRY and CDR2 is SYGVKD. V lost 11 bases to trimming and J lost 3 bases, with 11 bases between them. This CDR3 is CAVSEDYEQYF. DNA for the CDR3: TGTGCCGTCTCCGAGGACTACGAGCAGTACTTC.

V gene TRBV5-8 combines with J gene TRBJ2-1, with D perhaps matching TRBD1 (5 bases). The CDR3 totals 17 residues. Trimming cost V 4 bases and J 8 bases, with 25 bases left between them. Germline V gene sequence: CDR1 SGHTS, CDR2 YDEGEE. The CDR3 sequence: CASSQPSTGMLVDEQFF. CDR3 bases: TGTGCCAGCAGCCAGCCTAGTACAGGCATGCTCGTGGATGAGCAGTTCTTC.

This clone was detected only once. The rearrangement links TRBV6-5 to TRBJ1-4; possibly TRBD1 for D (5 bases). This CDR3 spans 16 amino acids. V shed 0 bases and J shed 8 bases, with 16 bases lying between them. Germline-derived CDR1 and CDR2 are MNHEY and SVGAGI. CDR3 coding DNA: TGTGCCAGCAGTTACTCCGCGCGGGGCGAAGAAGAAAAACTGTTTTTT. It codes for CASSYSARGEEEKLFF.

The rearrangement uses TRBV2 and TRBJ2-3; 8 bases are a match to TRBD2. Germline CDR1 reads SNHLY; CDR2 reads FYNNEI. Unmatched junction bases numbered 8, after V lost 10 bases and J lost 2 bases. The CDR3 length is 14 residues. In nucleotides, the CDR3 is TGTGCCACCCGTTTAGCGGGGCTCACAGATACGCAGTATTTT. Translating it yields CATRLAGLTDTQYF.

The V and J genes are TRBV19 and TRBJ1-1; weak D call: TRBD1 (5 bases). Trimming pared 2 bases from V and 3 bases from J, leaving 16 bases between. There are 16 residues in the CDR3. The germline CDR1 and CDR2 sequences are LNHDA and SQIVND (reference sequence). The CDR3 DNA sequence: TGTGCCAGTAGTATATCGCAGGGTGTGGGGTACACTGAAGCTTTCTTT. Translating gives CASSISQGVGYTEAFF. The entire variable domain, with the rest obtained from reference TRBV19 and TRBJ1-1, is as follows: DGGITQSPKYLFRKEGQNVTLSCEQNLNHDAMYWYRQDPGQGLRLIYYSQIVNDFQKGDIAEGYSVSREKKESFPLTVTSAQKNPTAFYLCASSISQGVGYTEAFFGQGTRLTVV.

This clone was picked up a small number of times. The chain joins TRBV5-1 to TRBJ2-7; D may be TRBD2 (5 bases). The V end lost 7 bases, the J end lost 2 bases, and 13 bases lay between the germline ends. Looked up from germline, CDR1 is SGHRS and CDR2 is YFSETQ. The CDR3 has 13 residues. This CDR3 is CASQRTGTYEQYF. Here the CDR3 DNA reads TGCGCCAGCCAACGCACGGGAACCTACGAGCAGTACTTC. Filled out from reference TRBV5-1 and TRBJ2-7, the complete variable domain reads KAGVTQTPRYLIKTRGQQVTLSCSPISGHRSVSWYQQTPGQGLQFLFEYFSETQRNKGNFPGRFSGRQFSNSRSEMNVSTLELGDSALYLCASQRTGTYEQYFGPGTRLTVT.

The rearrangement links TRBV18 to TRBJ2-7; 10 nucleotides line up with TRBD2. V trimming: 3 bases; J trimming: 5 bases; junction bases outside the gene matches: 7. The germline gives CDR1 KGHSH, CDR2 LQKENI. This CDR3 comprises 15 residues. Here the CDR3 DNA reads TGTGCCAGCTCACCCTCAGCGGGGGGGAGTCACGAGCAGTACTTC. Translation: CASSPSAGGSHEQYF.

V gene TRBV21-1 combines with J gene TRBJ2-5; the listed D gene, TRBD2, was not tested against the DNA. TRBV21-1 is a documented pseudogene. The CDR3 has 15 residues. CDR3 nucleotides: TGTGCCAGCAGCAAGTGTCGGGGGGCCTATGAGACCCAGTACTTC. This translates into CASSKCRGAYETQYF.

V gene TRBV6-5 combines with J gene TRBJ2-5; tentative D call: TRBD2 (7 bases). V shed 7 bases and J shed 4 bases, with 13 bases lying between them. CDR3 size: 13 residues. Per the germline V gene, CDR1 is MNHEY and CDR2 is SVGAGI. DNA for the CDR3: TGTGCCAGCAAAGGGGGGGTAGGAGAGACCCAGTACTTC. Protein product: CASKGGVGETQYF.

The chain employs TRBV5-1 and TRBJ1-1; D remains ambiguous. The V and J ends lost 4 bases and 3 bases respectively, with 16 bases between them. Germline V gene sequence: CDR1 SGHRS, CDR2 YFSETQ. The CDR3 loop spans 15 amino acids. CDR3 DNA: TGCGCCAGCAGCCGGTACCAACCTTCTGACACTGAAGCTTTCTTT. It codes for CASSRYQPSDTEAFF.

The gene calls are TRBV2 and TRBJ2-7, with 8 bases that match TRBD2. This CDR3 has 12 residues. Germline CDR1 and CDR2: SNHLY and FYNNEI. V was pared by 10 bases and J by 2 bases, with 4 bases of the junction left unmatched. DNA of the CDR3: TGTGCCACCGTGCGGGGGGCCTACGAGCAGTACTTC. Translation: CATVRGAYEQYF. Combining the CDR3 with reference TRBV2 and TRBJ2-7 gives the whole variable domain EPEVTQTPSHQVTQMGQEVILRCVPISNHLYFYWYRQILGQKVEFLVSFYNNEISEKSEIFDDQFSVERPDGSNFTLKIRSTKLEDSAMYFCATVRGAYEQYFGPGTRLTVT.

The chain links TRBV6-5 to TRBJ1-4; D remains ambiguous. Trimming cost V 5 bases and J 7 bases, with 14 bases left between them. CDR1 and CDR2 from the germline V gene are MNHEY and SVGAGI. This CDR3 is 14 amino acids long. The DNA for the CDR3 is TGTGCCAGCAGTCCGTTCTTCGGAGGTGAAAAACTGTTTTTT. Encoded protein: CASSPFFGGEKLFF.

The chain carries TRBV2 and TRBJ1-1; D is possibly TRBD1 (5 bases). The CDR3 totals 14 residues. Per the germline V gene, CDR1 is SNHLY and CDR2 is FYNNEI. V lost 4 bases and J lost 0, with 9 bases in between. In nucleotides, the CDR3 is TGTGCCAGCAGTGTGGGGCGCATGAACACTGAAGCTTTCTTT. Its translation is CASSVGRMNTEAFF.

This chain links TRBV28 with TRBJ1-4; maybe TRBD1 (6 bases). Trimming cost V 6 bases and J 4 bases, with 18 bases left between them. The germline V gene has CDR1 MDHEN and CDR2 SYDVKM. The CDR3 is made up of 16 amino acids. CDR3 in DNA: TGTGCCAGCAGCACCGTGGGGGCAGCCGATAATGAAAAACTGTTTTTT. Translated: CASSTVGAADNEKLFF.

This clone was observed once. CDR3 sequence (DNA): TGTGCCAGCAGCTTCTCCAGGGCTGCCGATTCACCCCTCCACTTT. Encoded protein: CASSFSRAADSPLHF. The V and J genes are TRBV7-2 and TRBJ1-6; D might be TRBD1 (5 bases). V lost 3 bases to trimming and J lost 8 bases, with 14 bases between them. Germline V gene sequence: CDR1 SGHTA, CDR2 FQGNSA. The CDR3 consists of 15 residues.